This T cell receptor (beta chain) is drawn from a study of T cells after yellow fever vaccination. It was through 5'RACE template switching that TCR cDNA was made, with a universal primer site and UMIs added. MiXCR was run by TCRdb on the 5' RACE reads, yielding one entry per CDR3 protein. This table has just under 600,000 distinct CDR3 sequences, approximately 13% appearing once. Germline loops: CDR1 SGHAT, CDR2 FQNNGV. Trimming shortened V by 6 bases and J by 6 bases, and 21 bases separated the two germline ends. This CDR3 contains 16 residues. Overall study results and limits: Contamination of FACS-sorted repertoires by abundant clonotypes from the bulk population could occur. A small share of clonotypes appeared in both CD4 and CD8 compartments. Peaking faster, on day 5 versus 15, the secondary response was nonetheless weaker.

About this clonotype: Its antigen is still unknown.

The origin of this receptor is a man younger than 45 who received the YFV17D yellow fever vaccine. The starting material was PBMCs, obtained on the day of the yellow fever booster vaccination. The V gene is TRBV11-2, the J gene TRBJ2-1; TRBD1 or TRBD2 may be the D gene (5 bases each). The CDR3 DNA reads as TGTGCCAGCAGACCCAAAGCCCTACAGAGGGGCAATGAGCAGTTCTTC. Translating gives CASRPKALQRGNEQFF.